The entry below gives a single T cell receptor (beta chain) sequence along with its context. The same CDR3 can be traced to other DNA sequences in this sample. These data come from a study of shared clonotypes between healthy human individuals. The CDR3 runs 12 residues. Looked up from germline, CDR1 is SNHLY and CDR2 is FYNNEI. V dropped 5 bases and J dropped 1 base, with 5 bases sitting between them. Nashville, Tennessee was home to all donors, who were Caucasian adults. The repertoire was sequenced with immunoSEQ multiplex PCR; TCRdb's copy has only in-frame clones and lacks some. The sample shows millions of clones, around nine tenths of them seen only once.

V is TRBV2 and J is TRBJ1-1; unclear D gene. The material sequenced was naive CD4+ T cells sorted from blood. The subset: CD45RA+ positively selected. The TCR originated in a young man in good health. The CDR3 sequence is CASSTENTEAFF. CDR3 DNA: TGTGCCAGCAGTACAGAGAACACTGAAGCTTTCTTT.